These T cell receptor beta chains were read from a single sample in a study of blood T cells in healthy people across ages. MiXCR, applied by TCRdb to the 5' RACE reads, yields one record per CDR3 protein. The sample lists 1,500,000 or so distinct CDR3 sequences; around 40% were seen once. Sequences were obtained from blood. The receptors here all came from a woman aged 18-29 years in good health. Each CDR3 is given with its conserved first and last residue. Each record gives: V gene, clone size, D gene, J gene, CDR3 DNA, CDR3 protein. The D gene is left open where the match is weak. Part of the rows lack a size; the others show once, few, many or a class for expanded clones.

TRBV5-1	once	-	TRBJ2-7	TGCGCCAGCAGGGGGACGGCAGAGTACGAGCAGTACTTC	CASRGTAEYEQYF
TRBV4-2	many	TRBD2	TRBJ2-1	TGTGCCAGCAGCCAAGATGGCCTAGCGGGGGCCAATGAGCAGTTCTTC	CASSQDGLAGANEQFF
TRBV7-9	few	-	TRBJ1-2	TGTGCCAGCAGCAAAGGGTATGGCTATGGCTACACCTTC	CASSKGYGYGYTF
TRBV7-2	-	-	TRBJ2-7	TGTGCCAGCGGCTTTGGAAGGTCCTACGGGCAGTACTTC	CASGFGRSYGQYF
TRBV7-6	-	TRBD1	TRBJ2-5	TGTGCCAGCAGCTTAGGTTGGCCGGGACAGGGGTACCAAGAGACCCAGTACTTC	CASSLGWPGQGYQETQYF
TRBV20-1	-	-	TRBJ2-5	TGCAGTGCTAGAATTGACCTAGAGCAGTACTTC	CSARIDLEQYF
TRBV6-2/TRBV6-3	-	-	TRBJ1-2	TGTGCCAGCCGTGAAGAAATCTATGGCTACACCTTC	CASREEIYGYTF
TRBV5-1	many	-	TRBJ2-7	TGCGCCAGCAGCCTGATACCGGCGACCTACGAGCAGTACTTC	CASSLIPATYEQYF
TRBV7-2	-	TRBD1	TRBJ1-2	TGTGCCAGCAAAACACCCGGGACAGGGGTTCATGGCTACACCTTC	CASKTPGTGVHGYTF
TRBV7-2	-	-	TRBJ1-2	TGTGCCAGCAGCCTCCCTGGTGGGGAGGGATATGGCTACACCTTC	CASSLPGGEGYGYTF
TRBV28	-	-	TRBJ1-5	TGTGCCAGCAGTCCACAACAGGGTACTCAGCCCCAGCATTTT	CASSPQQGTQPQHF
TRBV4-3	few	-	TRBJ2-1	TGCGCCAGCAGCCAAGCGCAGGGAAATGAGCAGTTCTTC	CASSQAQGNEQFF
TRBV6-5	few	-	TRBJ1-2	TGTGCCAGCAGCCAGGGTTCGGACTACACCTTC	CASSQGSDYTF
TRBV20-1	-	-	TRBJ1-3	TGCAGTGCTAGAGATCTCGGTATAGGAAACACCATATATTTT	CSARDLGIGNTIYF
TRBV10-3	-	TRBD2	TRBJ2-3	TGTGCCATCAGTGAGAGAGCGGGAGGGCCCCACAGTGGTACGCAGTATTTT	CAISERAGGPHSGTQYF
TRBV30	-	-	TRBJ1-5	TGTGCCTGGAGTGGGCGCGGGGAATGGAGCAATCAGCCCCAGCATTTT	CAWSGRGEWSNQPQHF
TRBV12-3/TRBV12-4	-	-	TRBJ2-7	TGTGCCAGCAGCCGCGGGACACCCTCCTACGAGCAGTACTTC	CASSRGTPSYEQYF
TRBV6-6	-	TRBD1	TRBJ2-7	TGTGCCAGCAATCCGGGACAGGGGGTGTTCGAGCAGTACTTC	CASNPGQGVFEQYF
TRBV12-3/TRBV12-4	-	TRBD1	TRBJ1-4	TGTGCCAGCAGTTTCGCGGACAGGGAACTCGAAAAACTGTTTTTT	CASSFADRELEKLFF
TRBV12-3/TRBV12-4	-	-	TRBJ1-2	TGTGCCAGCAGTCAGACAGGATTAGCTAACTATGGCTACACCTTC	CASSQTGLANYGYTF
TRBV20-1	-	-	TRBJ2-4	TGCAGTGCAGAAGTACTAGCCAAAAACATTCAGTACTTC	CSAEVLAKNIQYF